Below, 19 T cell receptor beta chains from the same sample are listed, as sequenced in a study of graft-versus-host responses after intestinal transplantation. Their recognized antigens are unknown. Only in-frame clones appear in the TCRdb table, and some are missing; sequencing was by immunoSEQ multiplex PCR. Of approximately 80,000 clones listed, less than 90% are singletons. Sequenced material: unstimulated CD4+ T cells sorted from spleen or lymph node cells, taken before intestinal transplant. These receptors came from a human donor who received an intestinal transplant.

A single count supports this clone. This sequence joins TRBV6-1 and TRBJ2-1, with 9 bases identical to TRBD1. Germline trimming cut 5 bases from V and 1 base from J; bases unmatched to any gene: 3. This CDR3 is 15 amino acids long. In germline, CDR1 is MNHNS, CDR2 SASEGT. CDR3 residues: CASSRGTGSYNEQFF. CDR3 in DNA: TGTGCCAGCAGTCGAGGGACAGGGTCCTACAATGAGCAGTTCTTC.

The rearrangement uses TRBV10-3 and TRBJ1-3; D remains unclear. Germline CDR1 is ENHRY and CDR2 is SYGVKD. There are 16 residues in the CDR3. V lost 4 bases to trimming and J lost 2 bases, with 15 bases between them. The CDR3 nucleotides read TGTGCCATCAGTGGATACTCCGACATTGCTGGAAACACCATATATTTT. Translation gives CAISGYSDIAGNTIYF.

V gene TRBV7-9 combines with J gene TRBJ1-4; 8 bases match TRBD1. V shed 3 bases, J shed 5 bases, and the junction held 8 bases outside the gene matches. The CDR3 has 16 amino acids. Looked up from germline, CDR1 is SEHNR and CDR2 is FQNEAQ (reference sequence). The CDR3 DNA reads as TGTGCCAGCAGCTTTGGACAGGGCCTTTTCAATGAAAAACTGTTTTTT. Amino acid sequence: CASSFGQGLFNEKLFF.

The chain couples TRBV6-1 to TRBJ2-2; TRBD1 is a possible D gene (6 bases). V lost 4 bases and J lost 4, with 16 bases in between. Germline CDR1 reads MNHNS; CDR2 reads SASEGT. This CDR3 contains 16 residues. CDR3 DNA sequence: TGTGCCAGCAGTGTGGTGACAGGCGGACCCACCGGGGAGCTGTTTTTT. Translated, it gives CASSVVTGGPTGELFF.

The genes are TRBV5-6 and TRBJ1-2; 11 nucleotides line up with TRBD1. The junction had 3 bases not matched to a gene; V was cut back by 3 bases and J by 5 bases. The CDR3 extends over 14 amino acids. Germline CDR1 and CDR2: SGHDT and YYEEEE. The CDR3 DNA is TGTGCCAGCAGCTGGGGACAGGGGGGATATGGCTACACCTTC. Its protein product is CASSWGQGGYGYTF.

This chain links TRBV18 with TRBJ2-7, with TRBD2 identical over 9 bases. Per germline, CDR1 KGHSH and CDR2 LQKENI. The CDR3 covers 15 residues. With 2 bases clipped from V and 6 bases from J, the junction kept 8 bases outside the gene matches. CDR3 coding DNA: TGTGCCAGCTCACCAAATAGGGGTAGCGGGGGCGAGCAGTACTTC. This translates into CASSPNRGSGGEQYF.

Here the CDR3 DNA reads TGCGCCAGCAGTCTTATAAGGGGAACTAATGAAAAACTGTTTTTT. It is translated as CASSLIRGTNEKLFF. This rearrangement joins TRBV4-1 to TRBJ1-4, with D perhaps TRBD1 (5 bases). This CDR3 has 15 amino acids. Trimming removed 6 bases at V and 1 base at J, with 12 bases between. Germline values: CDR1 MGHRA, CDR2 YSYEKL.

This chain joins TRBV29-1 and TRBJ2-7; D not resolved. CDR3 size: 13 residues. Germline V gene lookup returns CDR1 SQVTM and CDR2 ANQGSEA. With 6 bases removed from V and 0 bases from J, the gap between germline ends came to 12 bases. The CDR3 loop is CSVLTDYSYEQYF. The CDR3 nucleotides are TGCAGCGTCCTCACAGATTACTCCTACGAGCAGTACTTC.

V gene TRBV5-6 combines with J gene TRBJ2-7, with D tentatively TRBD1 (5 bases). V lost 4 bases to trimming and J lost 8 bases, with 10 bases between them. CDR3 length equals 11 residues. Germline V lookup: CDR1 SGHDT, CDR2 YYEEEE. The CDR3 spells CASSAGHQQYF. In DNA, the CDR3 is TGTGCCAGCAGCGCTGGACACCAGCAGTACTTC.

The rearrangement joins TRBV2 to TRBJ1-3; D unclear. The CDR3 totals 15 residues. The ends were cut back, 3 bases at V and 0 bases at J, with 9 bases in the middle. The germline CDR1 and CDR2 sequences are SNHLY and FYNNEI. CDR3 DNA sequence: TGTGCCAGCAGTGAGGAAGGGAGCTCTGGAAACACCATATATTTT. It is translated as CASSEEGSSGNTIYF.

V and J are TRBV5-4 and TRBJ2-1; TRBD2 matches 7 bases. CDR1 and CDR2 (germline): SGHNT, YYREEE (reference sequence). V lost 10 bases and J lost 0; bases outside the gene matches: 7. The CDR3 runs to 14 residues. The CDR3, as DNA: TGTGCCGCGGGGCGGGAGAGCTCCTACAATGAGCAGTTCTTC. Translating gives CAAGRESSYNEQFF.

The chain uses TRBV6-6 and TRBJ1-5, with D maybe TRBD1 (5 bases). The germline V gene encodes CDR1 MNHNY and CDR2 SVGAGI (reference sequence). This CDR3 is 15 amino acids long. Trimming removed 5 bases from V and 7 bases from J, with 18 bases in between. The CDR3 sequence: CASSPGRALGQPQHF. CDR3 DNA sequence: TGTGCCAGCAGTCCGGGCAGGGCTCTAGGACAGCCCCAGCATTTT.

This clone was counted only a few times. The chain links TRBV28 to TRBJ2-5, with 8 nucleotides matching TRBD1. The trim removed 5 bases at V and 5 bases at J, leaving 10 bases unmatched. The length of the CDR3 is 15 residues. Germline assignment: CDR1 MDHEN and CDR2 SYDVKM. CDR3 sequence (DNA): TGTGCCAGCAGTCGAATTACAGGGGGAATGGAGACCCAGTACTTC. Amino acid sequence: CASSRITGGMETQYF.

The chain employs TRBV7-9 and TRBJ1-1; weak D call: TRBD1 (5 bases). The V end lost 6 bases, the J end lost 1 base, and 15 bases lay between the germline ends. This CDR3 is 15 amino acids long. Per germline, CDR1 SEHNR and CDR2 FQNEAQ (reference sequence). As DNA, the CDR3 is TGTGCCAGCAGAAGTAGAGGAGGGGCGAACACTGAAGCTTTCTTT. Protein: CASRSRGGANTEAFF.

The chain uses TRBV6-1 and TRBJ2-4, with D perhaps matching TRBD2 (5 bases). Trimming shortened V by 2 bases and J by 3 bases, and 8 bases separated the two germline ends. The germline V gene has CDR1 MNHNS and CDR2 SASEGT. The CDR3 contains 14 residues. Written as DNA, the CDR3 is TGTGCCAGCAGTGAATGGAGGCGCAAAAACATTCAGTACTTC. Its protein product is CASSEWRRKNIQYF.

The chain links TRBV2 to TRBJ2-2; no reliable D call. From germline, CDR1 is SNHLY and CDR2 FYNNEI. Trimming removed 6 bases at V and 1 base at J, with 6 bases between. The CDR3 is made up of 13 amino acids. This chain's CDR3 is CASRERNTGELFF. CDR3 DNA sequence: TGTGCCAGCAGGGAACGGAACACCGGGGAGCTGTTTTTT.

This chain joins TRBV5-1 and TRBJ1-2; D remains ambiguous. With 5 bases removed from V and 7 bases from J, the gap between germline ends came to 15 bases. The CDR3 has 13 amino acids. Per the germline V gene, CDR1 is SGHRS and CDR2 is YFSETQ. CDR3 in amino acids: CASRPALEPGYTF. Written as DNA, the CDR3 is TGCGCCAGCAGACCAGCGCTCGAACCTGGCTACACCTTC. Filled out from reference TRBV5-1 and TRBJ1-2, the complete variable domain reads KAGVTQTPRYLIKTRGQQVTLSCSPISGHRSVSWYQQTPGQGLQFLFEYFSETQRNKGNFPGRFSGRQFSNSRSEMNVSTLELGDSALYLCASRPALEPGYTFGSGTRLTVV.

The chain links TRBV12-1 to TRBJ2-1; the table's D call, TRBD1, has no DNA check behind it. TRBV12-1 is termed a pseudogene. This CDR3 contains 17 residues. CDR3 residues: CASSFEVRAGTDNEQFF. CDR3 coding DNA: TGTGCCAGCAGCTTTGAGGTTCGAGCCGGGACAGACAATGAGCAGTTCTTC.

The genes are TRBV5-1 and TRBJ2-1; TRBD2 is a possible D gene (5 bases). Germline V gives CDR1 SGHRS, CDR2 YFSETQ. The CDR3 length is 17 residues. Between the trimmed V and J ends, which lost 4 bases and 0 bases, there was a span of 17 bases. In nucleotides, the CDR3 is TGCGCCAGCAGCGCGCACGGTGGTGGGAGCTCCTACAATGAGCAGTTCTTC. It is translated as CASSAHGGGSSYNEQFF.